This T cell receptor (beta chain) is from a study of regulatory T cells in long-lasting Graves disease. Findings of the study overall: It was in persistent disease that TRBV28, TRBJ1-2 and TRBJ2-5 were favored.

This clonotype has more than one count but fewer than ten. The antigen is not known. Germline loops: CDR1 SQVTM, CDR2 ANQGSEA. There are 13 residues in the CDR3. V was pared by 0 bases and J by 6 bases, with 11 bases between. Through Arm-PCR of CDR3 regions and iRepertoire HTBI primers, TCR beta libraries were built. MiXCR was run by TCRdb on the multiplex PCR reads, yielding one entry per CDR3 protein. This sample yields some 350,000 distinct CDR3 sequences, of which around 15% are seen a single time; around 20% belongs to the top ten. Time point described: newly diagnosed GD, antithyroid drugs for less than 3 months. From RNA extracted from PBMCs, the TCR library was made. The same sample was also used in a study of T cells in Graves' hyperthyroidism and ophthalmopathy.

Sequencing was performed on peripheral blood mononuclear cells (PBMCs), taken at new diagnosis, from a patient treated with antithyroid drugs. The TCR originated in a woman under 30 with Graves disease. The chain has TRBV29-1 and TRBJ1-2; D not resolved. The CDR3 spells CSVEDTLADGYTF. CDR3 nucleotides: TGCAGCGTTGAAGACACCCTCGCTGATGGCTACACCTTC.